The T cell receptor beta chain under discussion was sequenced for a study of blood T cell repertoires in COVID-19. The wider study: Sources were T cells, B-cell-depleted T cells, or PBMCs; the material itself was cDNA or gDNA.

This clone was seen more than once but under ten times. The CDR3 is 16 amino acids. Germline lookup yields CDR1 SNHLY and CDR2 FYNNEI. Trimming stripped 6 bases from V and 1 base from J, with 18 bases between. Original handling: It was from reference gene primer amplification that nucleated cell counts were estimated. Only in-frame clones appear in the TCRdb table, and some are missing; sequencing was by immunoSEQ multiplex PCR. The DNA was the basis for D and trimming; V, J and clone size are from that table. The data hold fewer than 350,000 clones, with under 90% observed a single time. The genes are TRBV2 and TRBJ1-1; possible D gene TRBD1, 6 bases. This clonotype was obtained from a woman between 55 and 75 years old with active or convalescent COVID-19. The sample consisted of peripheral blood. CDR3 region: CASSSMGARSNTEAFF. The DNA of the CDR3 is TGTGCCAGCAGCTCCATGGGGGCGAGATCGAACACTGAAGCTTTCTTT.